This entry describes one TCR beta chain. Profiled with immunoSEQ multiplex PCR; TCRdb holds only in-frame clones, not every one. The data contain 100,000 to 120,000 clones, roughly 80% of them singletons. V was trimmed by 3 bases and J by 3 bases, leaving 6 bases between them. Germline lookup yields CDR1 SGHRS and CDR2 YFSETQ. This CDR3 spans 13 amino acids. This sample was included in a study of blood T cell repertoires in COVID-19. In the study overall: Samples came from the United States, Italy and Spain, spanning acute and convalescent COVID-19.

V and J are TRBV5-1 and TRBJ1-4; D gene ambiguous. Sequencing was done on a sample of peripheral blood. The clonotype originates from a woman between 70 and 85 years old with acute or convalescent COVID-19. CDR3 in DNA: TGCGCCAGCAGCTACTCTCCTAATGAAAAACTGTTTTTT. This codes for CASSYSPNEKLFF.